The T cell receptor beta chain under discussion was sequenced for a study of blood T cell repertoires in COVID-19. For the study at large: Acute-phase and convalescent COVID-19 samples originated in the United States, Italy and Spain. PBMCs, B-cell-depleted T cells, or T cells were the source of the cDNA or gDNA that made up the material.

Seattle participants joined during active infection and were tracked over time. V gave up 4 bases and J gave up 8 bases; unmatched junction bases: 11. Germline V CDR1 and CDR2: MDHEN, SYDVKM. The CDR3 sequence is 16 residues long. Study processing details: The assay estimated nucleated cells by amplifying reference gene primers. This table comes from immunoSEQ multiplex PCR, and its TCRdb copy is limited to in-frame clones, with some not included. Clone size and the V and J calls come from that table; the DNA yielded D and trimming. The data show about 150,000 clones, around 84% seen once. This receptor was obtained from a man aged 25 to 40 with COVID-19, enrolled during active disease. Input material: peripheral blood. The rearrangement uses TRBV28 and TRBJ1-4; 9 bases line up with TRBD1. The CDR3: CASSSRTGVEREKLFF. CDR3 DNA sequence: TGTGCCAGCAGTTCGAGGACAGGGGTCGAGCGGGAAAAACTGTTTTTT.